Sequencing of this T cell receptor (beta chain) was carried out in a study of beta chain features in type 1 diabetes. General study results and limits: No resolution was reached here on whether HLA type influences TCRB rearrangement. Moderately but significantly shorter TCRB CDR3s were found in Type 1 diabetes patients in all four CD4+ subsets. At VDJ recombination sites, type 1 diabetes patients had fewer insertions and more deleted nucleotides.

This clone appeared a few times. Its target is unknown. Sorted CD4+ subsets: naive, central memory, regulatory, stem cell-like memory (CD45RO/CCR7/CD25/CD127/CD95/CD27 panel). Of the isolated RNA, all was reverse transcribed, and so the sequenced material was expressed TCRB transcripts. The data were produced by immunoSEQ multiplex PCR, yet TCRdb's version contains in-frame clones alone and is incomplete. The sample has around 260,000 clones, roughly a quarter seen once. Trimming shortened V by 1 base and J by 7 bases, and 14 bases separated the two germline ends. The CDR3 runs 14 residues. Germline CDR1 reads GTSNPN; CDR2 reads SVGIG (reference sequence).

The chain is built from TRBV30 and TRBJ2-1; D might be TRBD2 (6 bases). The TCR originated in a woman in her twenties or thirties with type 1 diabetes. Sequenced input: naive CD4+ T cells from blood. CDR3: CAWSETGVSNEQFF. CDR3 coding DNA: TGTGCCTGGAGTGAGACGGGAGTATCAAATGAGCAGTTCTTC.